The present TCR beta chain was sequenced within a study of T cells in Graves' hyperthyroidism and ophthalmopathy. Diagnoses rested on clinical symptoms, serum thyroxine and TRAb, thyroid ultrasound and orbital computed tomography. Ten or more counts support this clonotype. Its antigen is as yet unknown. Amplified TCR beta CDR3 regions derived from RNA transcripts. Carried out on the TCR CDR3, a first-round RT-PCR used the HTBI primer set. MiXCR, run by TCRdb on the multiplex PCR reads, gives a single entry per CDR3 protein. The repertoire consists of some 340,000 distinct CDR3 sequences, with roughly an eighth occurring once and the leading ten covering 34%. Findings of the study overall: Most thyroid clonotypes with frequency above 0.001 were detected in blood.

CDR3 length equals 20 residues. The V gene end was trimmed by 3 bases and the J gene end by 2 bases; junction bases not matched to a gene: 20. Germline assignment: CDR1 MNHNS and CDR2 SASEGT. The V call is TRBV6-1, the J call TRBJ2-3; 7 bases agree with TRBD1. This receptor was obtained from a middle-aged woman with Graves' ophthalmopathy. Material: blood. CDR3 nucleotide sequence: TGTGCCAGCAGTGAGAACATATTTACCCGGGACAGATCTGCCACAGATACGCAGTATTTT. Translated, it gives CASSENIFTRDRSATDTQYF.